Listed below are T cell receptor beta chains from one sample, sequenced in a study of T cells in localized non-small cell lung cancer. TCRdb's table, derived via immunoSEQ multiplex PCR, lists solely in-frame clones and lacks some. The sample includes 20,000 to 30,000 clones, 80% to 95% of them seen just once. The material was peripheral blood, obtained before any cancer treatment. The receptors were sampled from an older female donor with stage II squamous cell lung carcinoma. Each CDR3 is given with its conserved first and last residue. D genes are given only for firm matches. Size is omitted from some rows. Given values are once, few, many or a class for expanded clones.

>14|TRBJ1-2|TRBV6-6|TRBD1|NA
TGTGCCAGCAGTCGACAGGGCAGTAAATATGGCTACACCTTC
CASSRQGSKYGYTF
>11|TRBJ2-3|TRBV6-5|NA|NA
TGTGCCAGCAGTAACACAGATACGCAGTATTTT
CASSNTDTQYF
>14|TRBJ2-7|TRBV30|TRBD2|once
TGTGCCTGGAGTGTACTAGCGGGGGACTACGAGCAGTACTTC
CAWSVLAGDYEQYF
>15|TRBJ1-1|TRBV5-1|NA|few
TGCGCCAGCAGCACTTCGCCGGGGGGGTCCTCTGAAGCTTTCTTT
CASSTSPGGSSEAFF
>13|TRBJ2-1|TRBV28|NA|NA
TGTGCCAGCAGTTCACGAATCGGGGTTGAGCAGTTCTTC
CASSSRIGVEQFF
>16|TRBJ2-1|TRBV10-3|NA|NA
TGTGCCATCAAGCTTAGCGCCGATTCCAATCGTCGTGAGCAGTTCTTC
CAIKLSADSNRREQFF
>14|TRBJ2-7|TRBV14|TRBD1|NA
TGTGCCAGCAGCCCCGACAGGGGGTTCTACGAGCAGTACTTC
CASSPDRGFYEQYF
>14|TRBJ2-7|TRBV7-2|NA|NA
TGTGCCAGCAGCTTAGTCGGACTTTCCTACGAGCAGTACTTC
CASSLVGLSYEQYF
>15|TRBJ2-3|TRBV7-9|NA|NA
TGTGCCAGCAGCTTATTCGTTAGCGGCGCAGATACGCAGTATTTT
CASSLFVSGADTQYF
>14|TRBJ2-5|TRBV10-3|TRBD2|NA
TGTGCCATCAGTGAGGGCGGGAGCGCGCTGACCCAGTACTTC
CAISEGGSALTQYF
>15|TRBJ2-7|TRBV10-3|NA|NA
TGTGCCATCAGTGAGTCCCGGGGGCGGACCTACGAGCAGTACTTC
CAISESRGRTYEQYF
>12|TRBJ1-1|TRBV2|NA|NA
TGTGCCACCTCAACAGTGAACACTGAAGCTTTCTTT
CATSTVNTEAFF
>14|TRBJ2-3|TRBV5-1|NA|NA
TGCGCCAGCAGCTTGGAGGGGGGGCTGGATACGCAGTATTTT
CASSLEGGLDTQYF
>12|TRBJ2-7|TRBV5-1|NA|NA
TGCGCCAGCAGCTTGTATGCCTACGAGCAGTACTTC
CASSLYAYEQYF
>16|TRBJ2-2|TRBV7-8|TRBD1|NA
TGTGCCAGCAGCCTTCGGGACAGGGGGCCCCCCGGGGAGCTGTTTTTT
CASSLRDRGPPGELFF
>16|TRBJ1-1|TRBV28|NA|NA
TGTGCCAGCAGTCTCAAAAGGGGGACGGTCAACACTGAAGCTTTCTTT
CASSLKRGTVNTEAFF
>15|TRBJ1-2|TRBV5-1|NA|NA
TGCGCCAGCGGTTCCGACCTTTCGCCAAACTATGGCTACACCTTC
CASGSDLSPNYGYTF
>15|TRBJ2-7|TRBV5-1|TRBD1|NA
TGCGCCAGCAGCTTGGGGACAGGGGGGGTCTACGAGCAGTACTTC
CASSLGTGGVYEQYF
>15|TRBJ2-7|TRBV5-1|TRBD1|once
TGCGCCAGCAGCTCGGGACAGCCTTCTACGAGGGTGCAGTACTTC
CASSSGQPSTRVQYF
>16|TRBJ2-7|TRBV28|TRBD1|NA
TGTGCCAGTTCCGGTCCCACCGGGACAGTAAACTACGAGCAGTACTTC
CASSGPTGTVNYEQYF